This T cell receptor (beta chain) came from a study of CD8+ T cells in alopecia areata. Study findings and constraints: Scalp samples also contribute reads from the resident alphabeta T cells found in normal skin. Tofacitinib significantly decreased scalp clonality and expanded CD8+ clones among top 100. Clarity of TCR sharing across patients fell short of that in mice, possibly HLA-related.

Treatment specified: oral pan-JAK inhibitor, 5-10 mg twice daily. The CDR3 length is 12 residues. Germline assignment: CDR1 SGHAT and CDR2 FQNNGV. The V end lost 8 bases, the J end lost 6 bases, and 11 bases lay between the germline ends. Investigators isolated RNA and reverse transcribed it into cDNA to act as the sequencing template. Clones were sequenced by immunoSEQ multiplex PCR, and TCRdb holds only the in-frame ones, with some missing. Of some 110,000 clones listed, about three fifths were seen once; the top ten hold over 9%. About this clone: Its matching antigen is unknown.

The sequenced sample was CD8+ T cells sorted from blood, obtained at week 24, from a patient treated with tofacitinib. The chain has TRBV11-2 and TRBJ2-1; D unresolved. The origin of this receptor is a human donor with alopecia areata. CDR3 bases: TGTGCCAGCTTGATCCATTCCAATGAGCAGTTCTTC. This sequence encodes CASLIHSNEQFF.